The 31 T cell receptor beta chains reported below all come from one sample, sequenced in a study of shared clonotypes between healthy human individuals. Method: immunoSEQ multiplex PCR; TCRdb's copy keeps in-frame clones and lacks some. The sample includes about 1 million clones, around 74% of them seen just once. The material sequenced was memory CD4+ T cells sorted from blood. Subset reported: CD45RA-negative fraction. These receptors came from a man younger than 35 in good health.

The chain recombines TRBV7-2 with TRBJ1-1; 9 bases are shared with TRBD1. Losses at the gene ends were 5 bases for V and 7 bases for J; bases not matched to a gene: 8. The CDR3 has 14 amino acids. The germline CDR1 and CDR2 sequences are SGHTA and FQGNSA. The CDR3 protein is CASSPGTGSNEAFF. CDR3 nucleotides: TGTGCCAGCAGCCCGGGGACAGGGTCTAATGAAGCTTTCTTT.

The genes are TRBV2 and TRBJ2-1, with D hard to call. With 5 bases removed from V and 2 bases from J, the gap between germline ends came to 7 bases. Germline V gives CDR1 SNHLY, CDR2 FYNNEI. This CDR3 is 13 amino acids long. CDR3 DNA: TGTGCCAGCAGTCAGATACCCTACAATGAGCAGTTCTTC. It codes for CASSQIPYNEQFF.

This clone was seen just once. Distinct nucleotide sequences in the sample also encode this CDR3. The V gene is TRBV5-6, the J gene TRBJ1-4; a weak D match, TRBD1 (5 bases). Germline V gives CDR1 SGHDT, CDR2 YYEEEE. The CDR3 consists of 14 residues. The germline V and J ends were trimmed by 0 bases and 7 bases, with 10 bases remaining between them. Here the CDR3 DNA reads TGTGCCAGCAGCTTGGGGGGGAGGCCTGAAAAACTGTTTTTT. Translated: CASSLGGRPEKLFF.

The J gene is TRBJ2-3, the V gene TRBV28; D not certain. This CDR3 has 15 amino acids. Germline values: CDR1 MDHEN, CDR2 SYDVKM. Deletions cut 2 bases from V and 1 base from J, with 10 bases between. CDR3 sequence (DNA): TGTGCCAGCAGTTTAGGTCAGGCAGGCACAGATACGCAGTATTTT. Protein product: CASSLGQAGTDTQYF.

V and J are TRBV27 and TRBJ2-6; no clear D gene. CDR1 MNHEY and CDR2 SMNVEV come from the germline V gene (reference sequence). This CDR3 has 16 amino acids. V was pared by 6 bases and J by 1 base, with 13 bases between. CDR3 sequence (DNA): TGTGCCAGCAGGAAGGGCCAGGCGTCTGGGGCCAACGTCCTGACTTTC. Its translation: CASRKGQASGANVLTF.

CDR3 DNA: TGTGCCAGCTCACCAAGGGCCGCTAGCGGGACCGACTACGAGCAGTACTTC. This gives the protein CASSPRAASGTDYEQYF. The chain carries TRBV18 and TRBJ2-7, with TRBD2 matching 9 bases. Germline V gene lookup returns CDR1 KGHSH and CDR2 LQKENI. The CDR3 contains 17 residues. With 2 bases clipped from V and 3 bases from J, the junction kept 11 bases outside the gene matches.

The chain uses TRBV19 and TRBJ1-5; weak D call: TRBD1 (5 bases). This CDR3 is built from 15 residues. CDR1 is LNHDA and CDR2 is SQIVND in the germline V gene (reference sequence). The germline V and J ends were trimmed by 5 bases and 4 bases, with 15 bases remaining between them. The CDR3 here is CASSEMTASNQPQHF. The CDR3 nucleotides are TGTGCCAGTAGTGAGATGACAGCCTCAAATCAGCCCCAGCATTTT.

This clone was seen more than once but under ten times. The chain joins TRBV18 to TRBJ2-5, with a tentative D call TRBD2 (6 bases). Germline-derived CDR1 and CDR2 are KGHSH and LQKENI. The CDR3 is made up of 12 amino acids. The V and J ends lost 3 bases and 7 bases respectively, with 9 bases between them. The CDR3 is CASSPEGSTQYF. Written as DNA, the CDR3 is TGTGCCAGCTCACCGGAGGGGTCGACCCAGTACTTC.

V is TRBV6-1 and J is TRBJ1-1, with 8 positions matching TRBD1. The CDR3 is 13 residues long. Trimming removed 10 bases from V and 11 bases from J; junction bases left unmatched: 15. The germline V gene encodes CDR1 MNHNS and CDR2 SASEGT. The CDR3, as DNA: TGTGCCACCTGGACCTTACAGGGGGGGATGGCTTTCTTT. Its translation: CATWTLQGGMAFF.

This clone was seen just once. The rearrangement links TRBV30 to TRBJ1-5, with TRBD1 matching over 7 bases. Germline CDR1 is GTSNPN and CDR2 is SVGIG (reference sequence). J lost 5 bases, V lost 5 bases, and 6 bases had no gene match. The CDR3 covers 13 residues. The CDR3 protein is CAWQRGRDQPQHF. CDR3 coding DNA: TGTGCCTGGCAAAGGGGGCGAGATCAGCCCCAGCATTTT.

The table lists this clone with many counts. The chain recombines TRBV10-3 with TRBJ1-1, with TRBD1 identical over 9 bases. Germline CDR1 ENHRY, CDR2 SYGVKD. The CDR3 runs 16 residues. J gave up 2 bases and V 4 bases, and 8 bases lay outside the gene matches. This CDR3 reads CAISGDRAFSNTEAFF. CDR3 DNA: TGTGCCATCAGTGGGGACAGGGCGTTTTCAAACACTGAAGCTTTCTTT.

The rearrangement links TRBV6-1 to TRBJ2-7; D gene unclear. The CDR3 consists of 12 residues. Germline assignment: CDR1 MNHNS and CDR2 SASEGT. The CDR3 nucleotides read TGTGCGATCCAGTTTGGCTCCTACGAGCAGTACTTC. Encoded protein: CAIQFGSYEQYF.

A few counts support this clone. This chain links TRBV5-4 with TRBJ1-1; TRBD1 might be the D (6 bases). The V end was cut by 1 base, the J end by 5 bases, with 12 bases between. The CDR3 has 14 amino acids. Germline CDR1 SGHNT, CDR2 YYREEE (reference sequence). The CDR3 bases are TGTGCCAGCAGCTTGTTTGACAGGAGGACTGAAGCTTTCTTT. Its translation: CASSLFDRRTEAFF.

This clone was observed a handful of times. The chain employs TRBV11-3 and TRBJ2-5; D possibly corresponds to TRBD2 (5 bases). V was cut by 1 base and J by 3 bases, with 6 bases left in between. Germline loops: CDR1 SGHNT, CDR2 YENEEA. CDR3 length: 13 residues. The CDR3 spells CASSLGEKETQYF. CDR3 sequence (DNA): TGTGCCAGCAGCTTAGGGGAGAAAGAGACCCAGTACTTC.

DNA of the CDR3: TGTGCCAGCAGGCCCGGGACAGGGGTTGGAAACACCATATATTTT. It codes for CASRPGTGVGNTIYF. The chain employs TRBV6-5 and TRBJ1-3, with TRBD1 identical over 10 bases. The CDR3 has 15 amino acids. Germline V gene data show CDR1 as MNHEY and CDR2 as SVGAGI. J lost 3 bases, V lost 6 bases, and 5 bases had no gene match.

In nucleotides, the CDR3 is TGCGCCAGCAGCCCACAGGGTGATACCTACAATGAGCAGTTCTTC. This codes for CASSPQGDTYNEQFF. The J gene is TRBJ2-1, the V gene TRBV5-1, with D possibly matching TRBD1 (6 bases). CDR1 is SGHRS and CDR2 is YFSETQ in the germline V gene. The CDR3 totals 15 residues. V was clipped by 4 bases and J by 2 bases, with 13 bases between them.

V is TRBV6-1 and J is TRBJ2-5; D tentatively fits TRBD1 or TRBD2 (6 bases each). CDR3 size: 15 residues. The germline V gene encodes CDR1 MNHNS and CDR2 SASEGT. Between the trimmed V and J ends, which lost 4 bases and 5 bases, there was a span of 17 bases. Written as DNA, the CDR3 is TGTGCCAGCAGTGGGGTAGGGGGGAATTGGGAGACCCAGTACTTC. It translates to CASSGVGGNWETQYF.

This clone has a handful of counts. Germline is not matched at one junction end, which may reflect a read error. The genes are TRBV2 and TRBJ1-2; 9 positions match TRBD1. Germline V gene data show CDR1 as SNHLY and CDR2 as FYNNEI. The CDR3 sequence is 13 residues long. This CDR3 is CACSRGQGYGYTF. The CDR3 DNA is TGTGCCTGCAGTAGGGGACAGGGATATGGCTACACCTTC.

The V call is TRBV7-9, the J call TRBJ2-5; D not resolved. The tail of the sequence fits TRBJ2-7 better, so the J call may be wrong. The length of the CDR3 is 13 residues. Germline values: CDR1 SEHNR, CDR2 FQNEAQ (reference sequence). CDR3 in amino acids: CASSLARNYEQYF. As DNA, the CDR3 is TGTGCCAGCAGCTTAGCGCGAAACTACGAGCAGTACTTC.

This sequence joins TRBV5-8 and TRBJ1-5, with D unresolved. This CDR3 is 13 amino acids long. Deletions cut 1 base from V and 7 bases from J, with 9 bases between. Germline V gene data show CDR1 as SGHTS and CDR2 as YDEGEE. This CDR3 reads CASSLRPGQPQHF. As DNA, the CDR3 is TGTGCCAGCAGCTTGAGACCCGGACAGCCCCAGCATTTT.

As DNA, the CDR3 is TGTGCCAGCAGCCCTGAGAGCGAAAACATTCAGTACTTC. It is translated as CASSPESENIQYF. The chain is built from TRBV28 and TRBJ2-4; D not certain. The CDR3 is 13 residues long. The V end lost 6 bases, the J end lost 5 bases, and 11 bases lay between the germline ends. Germline V lookup: CDR1 MDHEN, CDR2 SYDVKM.

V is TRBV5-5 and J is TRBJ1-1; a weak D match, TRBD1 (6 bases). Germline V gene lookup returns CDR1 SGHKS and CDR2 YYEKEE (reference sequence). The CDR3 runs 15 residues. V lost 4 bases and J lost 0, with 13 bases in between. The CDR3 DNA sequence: TGTGCCAGCAGCCCCCGGGGGGCTCTGAACACTGAAGCTTTCTTT. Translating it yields CASSPRGALNTEAFF.

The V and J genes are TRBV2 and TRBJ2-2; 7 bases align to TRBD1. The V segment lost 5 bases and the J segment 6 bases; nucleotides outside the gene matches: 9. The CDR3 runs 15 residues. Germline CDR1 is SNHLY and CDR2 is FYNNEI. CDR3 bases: TGTGCCAGCAGTTCGACAGGGTCTCCGGCCGGGGAGCTGTTTTTT. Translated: CASSSTGSPAGELFF. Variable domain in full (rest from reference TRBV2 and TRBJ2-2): EPEVTQTPSHQVTQMGQEVILRCVPISNHLYFYWYRQILGQKVEFLVSFYNNEISEKSEIFDDQFSVERPDGSNFTLKIRSTKLEDSAMYFCASSSTGSPAGELFFGEGSRLTVL.

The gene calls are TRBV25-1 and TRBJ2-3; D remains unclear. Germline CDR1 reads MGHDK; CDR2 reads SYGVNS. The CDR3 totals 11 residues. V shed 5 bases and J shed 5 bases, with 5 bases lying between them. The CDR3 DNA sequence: TGTGCCAGCAGTATAGGAGATACGCAGTATTTT. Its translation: CASSIGDTQYF.

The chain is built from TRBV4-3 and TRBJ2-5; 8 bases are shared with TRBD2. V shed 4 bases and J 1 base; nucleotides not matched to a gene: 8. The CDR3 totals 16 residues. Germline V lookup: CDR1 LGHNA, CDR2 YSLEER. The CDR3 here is CASSRAAGESQETQYF. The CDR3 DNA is TGCGCCAGCAGCCGGGCAGCGGGAGAAAGCCAAGAGACCCAGTACTTC.

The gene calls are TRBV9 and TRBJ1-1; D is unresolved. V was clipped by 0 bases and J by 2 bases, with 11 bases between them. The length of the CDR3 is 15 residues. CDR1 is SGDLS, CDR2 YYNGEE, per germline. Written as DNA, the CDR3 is TGTGCCAGCAGCGTAGACCCTAATCGAAACACTGAAGCTTTCTTT. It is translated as CASSVDPNRNTEAFF.

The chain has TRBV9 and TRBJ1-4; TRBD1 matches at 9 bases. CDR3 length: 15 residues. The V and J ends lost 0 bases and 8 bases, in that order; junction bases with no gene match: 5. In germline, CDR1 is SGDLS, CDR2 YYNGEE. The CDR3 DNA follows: TGTGCCAGCAGCGTAGGCGGGACAGGGAAAGAAAAACTGTTTTTT. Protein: CASSVGGTGKEKLFF.

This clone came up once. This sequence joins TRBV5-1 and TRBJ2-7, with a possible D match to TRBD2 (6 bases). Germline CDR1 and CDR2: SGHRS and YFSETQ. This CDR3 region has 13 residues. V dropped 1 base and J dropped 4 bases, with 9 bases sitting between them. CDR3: CASSLIGTYEQYF. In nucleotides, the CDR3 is TGCGCCAGCAGCTTGATTGGGACTTACGAGCAGTACTTC.

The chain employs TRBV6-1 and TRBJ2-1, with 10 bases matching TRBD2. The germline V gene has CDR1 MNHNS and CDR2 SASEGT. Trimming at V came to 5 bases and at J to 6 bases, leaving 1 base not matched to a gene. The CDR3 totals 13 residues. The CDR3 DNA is TGTGCCAGCAGTCGGACTAGCGGCAATGAGCAGTTCTTC. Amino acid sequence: CASSRTSGNEQFF.

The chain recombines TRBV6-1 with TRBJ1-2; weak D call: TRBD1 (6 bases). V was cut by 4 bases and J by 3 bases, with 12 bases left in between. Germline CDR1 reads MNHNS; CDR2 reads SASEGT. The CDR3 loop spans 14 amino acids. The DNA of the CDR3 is TGTGCCAGCAGTGCCAGGGGTTTGGACTATGGCTACACCTTC. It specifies CASSARGLDYGYTF.

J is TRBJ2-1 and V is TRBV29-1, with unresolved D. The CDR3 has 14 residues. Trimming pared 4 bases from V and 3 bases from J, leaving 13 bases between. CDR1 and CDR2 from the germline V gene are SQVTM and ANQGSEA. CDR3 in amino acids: CSVVFGSGYNEQFF. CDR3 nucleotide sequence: TGCAGCGTTGTATTTGGGTCAGGCTACAATGAGCAGTTCTTC.